This T cell receptor beta chain comes out of a study of human T cells and chemical hapten exposure. Study background: Alopecia areata, totalis or universalis affected patients, mainly female. Findings and caveats of the study: Controls formed significantly fewer large CDR3 similarity clusters than expanded TCRs did.

TCRdb processed the RACE reads anew with MiXCR; each CDR3 protein has one entry. The table has 270,000 or so distinct CDR3 sequences, around 7.7% seen once; the top ten hold 1.2%. This clonotype was seen only a few times. Its cognate antigen is unknown. Documented time point: pre-sensitization, week 0. Treatment denoted: therapeutic diphenylcyclopropenone sensitization with weekly scalp DPC. The length of the CDR3 is 12 residues. V lost 6 bases and J 9 bases, leaving 12 bases between the germline ends. Here the sequenced sample was whole blood, taken in connection with sensitization to the hapten diphenylcyclopropenone (DPC). The sequence was collected from a man between 18 and 35 years old with alopecia areata. Some clones in this sample may be carry-over from other donors' samples. V gene TRBV12-3 or TRBV12-4 combines with J gene TRBJ2-1; TRBD2 is a possible D gene (6 bases). CDR3 sequence reads: CASRRLVGEQFF. Here the CDR3 DNA reads TGTGCCAGCAGACGACTAGTTGGTGAGCAGTTCTTC.